Listed here are 16 T cell receptor beta chains from one sample, sequenced in a study of immune heterogeneity within non-small cell lung tumors. Multiplex PCR employing 32 V and 13 J primers generated amplicons of the TCR beta CDR3. TCRdb re-called the multiplex PCR reads with MiXCR, one entry per CDR3 protein. Among 2,500 to 3,000 distinct CDR3 sequences listed, 45% were seen once. Bulk tumor genomic DNA (approximately 570 ng per sample) served as template. Biopsy collection occurred during surgery, with several far-apart biopsies per primary tumor. Surgery that was curative in intent was performed on patients with untreated, newly diagnosed non-small cell lung cancer. Material for sequencing was lung tumor tissue. The receptors were gathered from a woman aged 60-75 years with non-small cell lung cancer.

In regard to this clonotype: A read error may produce the germline difference seen at one junction end. This rearrangement joins TRBV11-2 to TRBJ2-7; weak D call: TRBD2 (5 bases). The CDR3 is 15 residues long. Germline V gene sequence: CDR1 SGHAT, CDR2 FQNNGV. CDR3 amino acids: CASILESGNSYEQYF. The CDR3 DNA reads TGTGCCAGCATCTTAGAAAGCGGCAACTCCTACGAGCAGTACTTC.

This clonotype has a handful of counts. The rearrangement joins TRBV9 to TRBJ1-4; a weak D match, TRBD1 (5 bases). There are 16 residues in the CDR3. Per germline, CDR1 SGDLS and CDR2 YYNGEE. The V end was cut by 0 bases, the J end by 5 bases, with 14 bases between. The CDR3 region has the DNA TGTGCCAGCAGCGTAGGGATGACAGTGGACAATGAAAAACTGTTTTTT. It is translated as CASSVGMTVDNEKLFF.

By share, this clonotype counts as medium-sized. The rearrangement joins TRBV5-6 to TRBJ2-1; TRBD1 matches at 7 bases. This CDR3 spans 12 amino acids. The V and J ends lost 4 bases and 12 bases, in that order; junction bases with no gene match: 7. CDR1 and CDR2 (germline): SGHDT, YYEEEE. Written as DNA, the CDR3 is TGTGCCAGCAGCATACAGGGGTTTGGGCAGTTCTTC. It specifies CASSIQGFGQFF.

The chain carries TRBV28 and TRBJ1-5, with 12 nucleotides matching TRBD1. Germline trimming cut 3 bases from V and 6 bases from J; bases unmatched to any gene: 9. The CDR3 length is 17 residues. Germline V gene lookup returns CDR1 MDHEN and CDR2 SYDVKM. CDR3 sequence reads: CASSLGQGARLSQPQHF. Here the CDR3 DNA reads TGTGCCAGCAGTTTGGGACAGGGGGCTCGATTGAGTCAGCCCCAGCATTTT.

This clonotype was detected a few times. In nucleotides, the CDR3 is TGTGCCAGCAGTTTATATTGGGCATCAGGAGGTATAGTTCACACTGAAGCTTTCTTT. Protein product: CASSLYWASGGIVHTEAFF. The rearrangement joins TRBV28 to TRBJ1-1; D not certain. The germline V and J ends were trimmed by 1 base and 3 bases, with 24 bases remaining between them. CDR1 and CDR2 from the germline V gene are MDHEN and SYDVKM. The CDR3 has 19 amino acids.

By proportion, this clonotype is large. CDR3 nucleotide sequence: TGCGCCAGCAGCTTTGACGCGGGAGGAACCGGGGAGCTGTTTTTT. This gives the protein CASSFDAGGTGELFF. The chain has TRBV5-1 and TRBJ2-2; TRBD2 matches at 8 bases. This CDR3 has 15 amino acids. CDR1 and CDR2 from the germline V gene are SGHRS and YFSETQ. V dropped 2 bases and J dropped 5; count of bases not matched to a gene: 5.

V usage is TRBV6-2 or TRBV6-3 and J usage is TRBJ2-2, with D perhaps matching TRBD1 or TRBD2 (5 bases each). This CDR3 contains 14 residues. The V and J ends lost 8 bases and 5 bases respectively, with 15 bases between them. Germline-derived CDR1 and CDR2 are MNHEY and SVGEGT. This CDR3 reads CASGAEWTTGELFF. The CDR3 DNA sequence: TGTGCCAGCGGAGCGGAATGGACAACCGGGGAGCTGTTTTTT.

This clonotype is classed as large. V is TRBV30 and J is TRBJ1-4; TRBD1 is a possible D gene (5 bases). V was cut by 5 bases and J by 7 bases, with 14 bases left in between. The germline V gene encodes CDR1 GTSNPN and CDR2 SVGIG (reference sequence). The CDR3 consists of 13 residues. The CDR3 DNA is TGTGCCTGGGCCCCCGGGACGTCTGAAAAACTGTTTTTT. As protein: CAWAPGTSEKLFF.

This chain joins TRBV5-1 and TRBJ2-2; D might be TRBD1 or TRBD2, each matching 5 bases. V lost 4 bases and J lost 6, with 19 bases in between. Germline lookup yields CDR1 SGHRS and CDR2 YFSETQ. The CDR3 covers 16 residues. The CDR3 nucleotides are TGCGCCAGCAGCCCTGGGACCAGGGCCACCGCCGGGGAGCTGTTTTTT. Protein sequence: CASSPGTRATAGELFF.

The chain is built from TRBV20-1 and TRBJ2-7, with D possibly being TRBD1 or TRBD2 (5 bases each). The CDR3 runs 12 residues. V was trimmed by 1 base and J by 6 bases, leaving 10 bases between them. CDR1 is DFQATT and CDR2 is SNEGSKA in the germline V gene (reference sequence). The CDR3: CSARGDGFEQYF. The CDR3 region has the DNA TGCAGTGCTAGAGGGGACGGTTTCGAGCAGTACTTC.

A few counts support this clonotype. The rearrangement joins TRBV2 to TRBJ1-6, with D tentatively TRBD1 (5 bases). The CDR3 is 13 amino acids. CDR1 is SNHLY, CDR2 FYNNEI, per germline. Trimming left V 11 bases short and J 6 bases short, with 14 bases between. The CDR3 sequence: CARRAGTNSPLHF. Written as DNA, the CDR3 is TGTGCCCGGAGGGCAGGGACTAATTCACCCCTCCACTTT.

This clonotype has only a few counts. The gene calls are TRBV6-6 and TRBJ2-7; TRBD1 matches at 12 bases. CDR1 and CDR2 from the germline V gene are MNHNY and SVGAGI (reference sequence). The V gene end was trimmed by 0 bases and the J gene end by 5 bases; junction bases not matched to a gene: 5. CDR3 length: 16 residues. This CDR3 is CASSYSTGTGGHEQYF. DNA for the CDR3: TGTGCCAGCAGTTACTCTACCGGGACAGGGGGCCACGAGCAGTACTTC.

The chain recombines TRBV29-1 with TRBJ2-5; 8 nucleotides match TRBD1. The CDR3 is made up of 15 amino acids. Germline V gene sequence: CDR1 SQVTM, CDR2 ANQGSEA. The V and J ends lost 2 bases and 5 bases, in that order; junction bases with no gene match: 10. CDR3 DNA sequence: TGCAGCGTTGAACGGGGCAGGGGGCGCGATGAGACCCAGTACTTC. It encodes CSVERGRGRDETQYF.

By share, this clonotype counts as large. This chain links TRBV3-1 with TRBJ1-1, with D unclear. CDR1 LGHDT and CDR2 YNNKEL come from the germline V gene (reference sequence). Trimming cost V 5 bases and J 1 base, with 8 bases left between them. The CDR3 contains 13 residues. CDR3 in DNA: TGTGCCAGCAGCTCACAGCAGAACACTGAAGCTTTCTTT. Its translation is CASSSQQNTEAFF.

This clonotype was detected a few times. The chain has TRBV7-8 and TRBJ1-5; D remains ambiguous. The CDR3 totals 13 residues. Germline loops: CDR1 SGHVS, CDR2 FQNEAQ. The germline V and J ends were trimmed by 4 bases and 2 bases, with 6 bases remaining between them. CDR3 bases: TGTGCCAGCAGCTGGACGGGCAATCAGCCCCAGCATTTT. As protein: CASSWTGNQPQHF.

This clonotype was observed a handful of times. The chain combines TRBV20-1 with TRBJ2-5; no definite D call. The CDR3 loop spans 11 amino acids. Germline CDR1 is DFQATT and CDR2 is SNEGSKA (reference sequence). V was shortened by 2 bases and J by 2 bases, with 3 bases between the two germline ends. The DNA of the CDR3 is TGCAGTGCTAGAAGTCAAGAGACCCAGTACTTC. Amino acids: CSARSQETQYF.